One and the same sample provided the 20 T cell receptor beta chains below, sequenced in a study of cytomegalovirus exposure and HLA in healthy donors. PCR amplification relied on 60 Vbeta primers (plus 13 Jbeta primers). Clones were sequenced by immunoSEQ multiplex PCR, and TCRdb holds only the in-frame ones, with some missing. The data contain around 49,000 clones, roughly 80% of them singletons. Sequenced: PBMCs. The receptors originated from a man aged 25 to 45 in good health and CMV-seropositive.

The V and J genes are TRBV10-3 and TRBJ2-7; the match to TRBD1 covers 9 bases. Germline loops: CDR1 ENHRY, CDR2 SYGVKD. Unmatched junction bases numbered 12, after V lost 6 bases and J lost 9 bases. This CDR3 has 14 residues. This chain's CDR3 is CAIRKQGALIGQYF. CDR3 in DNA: TGTGCCATCAGGAAACAGGGGGCGCTGATCGGGCAGTACTTC.

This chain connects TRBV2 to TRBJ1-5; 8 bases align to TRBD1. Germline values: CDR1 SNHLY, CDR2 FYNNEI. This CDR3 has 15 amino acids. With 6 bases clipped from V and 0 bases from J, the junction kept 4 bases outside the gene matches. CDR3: CASSADRVSNQPQHF. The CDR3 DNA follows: TGTGCCAGCAGCGCGGACAGGGTTAGCAATCAGCCCCAGCATTTT. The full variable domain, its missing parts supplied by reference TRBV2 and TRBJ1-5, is EPEVTQTPSHQVTQMGQEVILRCVPISNHLYFYWYRQILGQKVEFLVSFYNNEISEKSEIFDDQFSVERPDGSNFTLKIRSTKLEDSAMYFCASSADRVSNQPQHFGDGTRLSIL.

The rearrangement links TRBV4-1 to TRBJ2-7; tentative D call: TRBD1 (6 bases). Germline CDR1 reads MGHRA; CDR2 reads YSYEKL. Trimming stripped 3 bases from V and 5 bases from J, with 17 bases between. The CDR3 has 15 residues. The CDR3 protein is CASSHGYGGLDEQYF. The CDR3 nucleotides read TGCGCCAGCAGCCATGGGTATGGGGGCTTGGACGAGCAGTACTTC.

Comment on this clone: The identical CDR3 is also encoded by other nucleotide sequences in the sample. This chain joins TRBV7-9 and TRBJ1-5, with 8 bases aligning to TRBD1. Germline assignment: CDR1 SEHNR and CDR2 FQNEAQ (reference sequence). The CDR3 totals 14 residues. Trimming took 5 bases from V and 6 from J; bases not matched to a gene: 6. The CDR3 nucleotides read TGTGCCAGCAGCCCAGGGGGCGCTGGTCAGCCCCAGCATTTT. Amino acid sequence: CASSPGGAGQPQHF.

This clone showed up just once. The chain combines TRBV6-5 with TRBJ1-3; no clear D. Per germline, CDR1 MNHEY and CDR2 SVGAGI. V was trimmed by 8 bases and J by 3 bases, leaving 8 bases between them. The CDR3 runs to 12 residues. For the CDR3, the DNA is TGTGCCAGCCGCGCGGTTGGAAACACCATATATTTT. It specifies CASRAVGNTIYF.

CDR3 sequence (DNA): TGCGCCAGCAGCTTGGGACAGGGAGCTGGAAACACCATATATTTT. As protein: CASSLGQGAGNTIYF. J is TRBJ1-3 and V is TRBV5-1; 7 bases fit TRBD1. CDR1 is SGHRS, CDR2 YFSETQ, per germline. V shed 0 bases, J shed 2 bases, and the junction held 2 bases outside the gene matches. The CDR3 has 15 amino acids.

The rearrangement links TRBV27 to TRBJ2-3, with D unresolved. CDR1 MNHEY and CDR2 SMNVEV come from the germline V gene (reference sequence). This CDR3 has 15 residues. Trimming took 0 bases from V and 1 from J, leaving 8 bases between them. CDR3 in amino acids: CASSLSGRRTDTQYF. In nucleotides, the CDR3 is TGTGCCAGCAGTTTATCTGGGCGCCGCACAGATACGCAGTATTTT.

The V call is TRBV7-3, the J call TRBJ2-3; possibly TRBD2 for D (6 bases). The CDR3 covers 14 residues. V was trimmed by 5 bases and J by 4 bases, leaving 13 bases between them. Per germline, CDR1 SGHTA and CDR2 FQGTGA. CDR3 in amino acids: CASSRDFSADTQYF. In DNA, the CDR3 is TGTGCCAGCAGCCGGGACTTCAGTGCAGATACGCAGTATTTT.

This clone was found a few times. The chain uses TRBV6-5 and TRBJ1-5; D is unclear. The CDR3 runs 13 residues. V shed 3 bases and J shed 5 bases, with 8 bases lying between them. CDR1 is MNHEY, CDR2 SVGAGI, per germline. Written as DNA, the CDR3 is TGTGCCAGCAGTTATCAGAGGGATCAGCCCCAGCATTTT. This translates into CASSYQRDQPQHF.

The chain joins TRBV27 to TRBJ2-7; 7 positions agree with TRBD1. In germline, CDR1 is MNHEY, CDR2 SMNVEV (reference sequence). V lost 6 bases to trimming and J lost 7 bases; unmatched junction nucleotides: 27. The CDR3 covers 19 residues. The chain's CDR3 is CASSRSGEPTALLRGEQYF. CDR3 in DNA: TGTGCCAGCAGCCGTTCCGGGGAACCGACCGCCCTTCTCAGGGGGGAGCAGTACTTC.

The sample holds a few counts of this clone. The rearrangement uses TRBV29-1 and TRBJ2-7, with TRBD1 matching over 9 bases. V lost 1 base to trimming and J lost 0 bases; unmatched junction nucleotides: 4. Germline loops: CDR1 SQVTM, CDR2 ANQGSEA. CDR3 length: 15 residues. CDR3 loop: CSVEGGQGPSYEQYF. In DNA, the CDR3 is TGCAGCGTTGAAGGGGGACAGGGACCCTCCTACGAGCAGTACTTC.

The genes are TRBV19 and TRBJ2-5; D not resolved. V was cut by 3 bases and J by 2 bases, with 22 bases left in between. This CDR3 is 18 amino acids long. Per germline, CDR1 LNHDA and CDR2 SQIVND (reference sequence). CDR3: CASSIFILFSVSQETQYF. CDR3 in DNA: TGTGCCAGTAGTATTTTTATTCTTTTCTCGGTGAGTCAAGAGACCCAGTACTTC.

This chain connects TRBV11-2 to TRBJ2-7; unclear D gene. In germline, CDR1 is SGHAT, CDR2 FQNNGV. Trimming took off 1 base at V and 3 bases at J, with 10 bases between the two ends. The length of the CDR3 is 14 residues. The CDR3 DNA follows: TGTGCCAGCAGCTTAGCGGCAGGTGGCTACGAGCAGTACTTC. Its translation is CASSLAAGGYEQYF.

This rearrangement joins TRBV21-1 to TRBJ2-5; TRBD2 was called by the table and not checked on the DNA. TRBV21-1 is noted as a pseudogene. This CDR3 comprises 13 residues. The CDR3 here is CASSKAREETQYF. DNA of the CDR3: TGTGCCAGCAGCAAAGCTAGGGAGGAGACCCAGTACTTC.

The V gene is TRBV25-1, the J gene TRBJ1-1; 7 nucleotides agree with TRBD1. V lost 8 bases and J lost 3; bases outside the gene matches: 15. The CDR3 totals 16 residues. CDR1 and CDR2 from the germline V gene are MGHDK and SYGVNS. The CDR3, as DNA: TGTGCCAGCGGAAAACCGCGACAGGGTGACGACACTGAAGCTTTCTTT. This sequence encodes CASGKPRQGDDTEAFF.

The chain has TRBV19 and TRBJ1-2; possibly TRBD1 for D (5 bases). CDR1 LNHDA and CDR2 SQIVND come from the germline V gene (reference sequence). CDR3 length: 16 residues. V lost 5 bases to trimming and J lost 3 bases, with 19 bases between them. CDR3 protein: CASSHPAGPKDYGYTF. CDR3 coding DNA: TGTGCCAGTAGTCATCCGGCAGGGCCAAAAGACTATGGCTACACCTTC.

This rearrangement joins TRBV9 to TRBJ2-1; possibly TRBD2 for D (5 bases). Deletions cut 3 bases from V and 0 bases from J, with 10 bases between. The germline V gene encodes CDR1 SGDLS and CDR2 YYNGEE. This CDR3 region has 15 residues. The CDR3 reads CASSAQAVSYNEQFF. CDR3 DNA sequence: TGTGCCAGCAGCGCTCAAGCGGTCTCCTACAATGAGCAGTTCTTC.

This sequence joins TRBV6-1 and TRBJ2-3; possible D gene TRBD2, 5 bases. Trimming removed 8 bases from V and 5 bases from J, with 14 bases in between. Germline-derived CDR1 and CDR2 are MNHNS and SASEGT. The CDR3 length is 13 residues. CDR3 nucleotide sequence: TGTGCCAGCTCGGCCCTAGCAAAAGATACGCAGTATTTT. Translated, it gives CASSALAKDTQYF.

The CDR3 sequence: CAWSGRATGGSPLHF. The CDR3 DNA reads TGTGCCTGGAGTGGCAGAGCGACAGGGGGTTCACCCCTCCACTTT. The chain employs TRBV30 and TRBJ1-6; the match to TRBD1 covers 9 bases. Trimming at V came to 1 base and at J to 9 bases, leaving 7 bases not matched to a gene. Germline V gives CDR1 GTSNPN, CDR2 SVGIG (reference sequence). This CDR3 region has 15 residues.

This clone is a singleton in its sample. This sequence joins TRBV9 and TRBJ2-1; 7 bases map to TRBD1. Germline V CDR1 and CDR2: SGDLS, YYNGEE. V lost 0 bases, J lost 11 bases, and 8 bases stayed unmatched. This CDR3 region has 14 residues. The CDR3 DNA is TGTGCCAGCAGCGTAGAGGGGGCCGCCTTAAAGCAGTTCTTC. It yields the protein CASSVEGAALKQFF.